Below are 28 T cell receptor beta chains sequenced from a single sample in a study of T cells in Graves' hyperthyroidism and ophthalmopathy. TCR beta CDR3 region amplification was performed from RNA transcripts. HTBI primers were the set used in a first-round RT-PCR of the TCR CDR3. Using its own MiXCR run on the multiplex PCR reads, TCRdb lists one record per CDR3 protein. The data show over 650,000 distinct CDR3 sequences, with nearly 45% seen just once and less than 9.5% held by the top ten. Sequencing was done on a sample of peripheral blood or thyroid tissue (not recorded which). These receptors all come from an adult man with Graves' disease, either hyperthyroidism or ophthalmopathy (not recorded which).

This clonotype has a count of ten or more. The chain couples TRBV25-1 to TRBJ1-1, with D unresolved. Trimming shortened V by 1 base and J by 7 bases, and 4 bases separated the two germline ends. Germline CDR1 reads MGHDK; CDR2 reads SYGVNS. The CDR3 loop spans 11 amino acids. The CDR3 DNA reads TGTGCCAGCAGTGAATTTAGTGAAGCTTTCTTT. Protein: CASSEFSEAFF.

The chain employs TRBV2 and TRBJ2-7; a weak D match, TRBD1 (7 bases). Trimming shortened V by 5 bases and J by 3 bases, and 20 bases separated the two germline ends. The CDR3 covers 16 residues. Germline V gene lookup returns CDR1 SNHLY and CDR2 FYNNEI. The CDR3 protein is CASSNPARGDGYEQYF. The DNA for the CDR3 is TGTGCCAGCAGTAACCCTGCCAGGGGGGATGGCTACGAGCAGTACTTC.

This CDR3 is CASREGIQETQYF. The CDR3 DNA is TGTGCCAGCAGGGAGGGGATCCAAGAGACCCAGTACTTC. The rearrangement joins TRBV5-4 to TRBJ2-5; D possibly corresponds to TRBD2 (6 bases). Germline V CDR1 and CDR2: SGHNT, YYREEE (reference sequence). V gave up 5 bases and J gave up 1 base, with 9 bases separating them. The CDR3 runs to 13 residues.

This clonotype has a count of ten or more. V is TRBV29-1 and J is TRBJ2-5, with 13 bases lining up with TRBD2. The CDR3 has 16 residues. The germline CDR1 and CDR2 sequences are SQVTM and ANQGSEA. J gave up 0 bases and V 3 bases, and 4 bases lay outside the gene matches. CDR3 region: CSVEKGTSGNQETQYF. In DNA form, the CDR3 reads TGCAGCGTTGAGAAGGGGACTAGCGGGAACCAAGAGACCCAGTACTTC.

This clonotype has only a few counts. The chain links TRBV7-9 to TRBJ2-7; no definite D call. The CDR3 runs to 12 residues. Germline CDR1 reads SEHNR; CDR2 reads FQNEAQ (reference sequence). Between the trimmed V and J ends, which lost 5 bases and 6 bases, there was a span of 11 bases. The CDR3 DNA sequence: TGTGCCAGCAGCGCCGGATATGTCGAGCAGTACTTC. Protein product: CASSAGYVEQYF.

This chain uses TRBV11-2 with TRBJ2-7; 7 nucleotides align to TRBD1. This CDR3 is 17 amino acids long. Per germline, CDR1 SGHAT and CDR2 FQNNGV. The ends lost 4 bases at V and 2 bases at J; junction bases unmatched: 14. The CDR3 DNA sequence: TGTGCCAGCAGCTCTCGGGGCTACGGGACAGAAACCTACGAGCAGTACTTC. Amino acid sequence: CASSSRGYGTETYEQYF.

CDR3 protein: CSARDRRSGDGEQYF. CDR3 nucleotides: TGCAGTGCTAGAGATCGACGGAGCGGGGACGGCGAGCAGTACTTC. This rearrangement joins TRBV20-1 to TRBJ2-7, with 7 nucleotides matching TRBD2. From germline, CDR1 is DFQATT and CDR2 SNEGSKA (reference sequence). The CDR3 is 15 amino acids. V dropped 0 bases and J dropped 6; count of bases not matched to a gene: 11.

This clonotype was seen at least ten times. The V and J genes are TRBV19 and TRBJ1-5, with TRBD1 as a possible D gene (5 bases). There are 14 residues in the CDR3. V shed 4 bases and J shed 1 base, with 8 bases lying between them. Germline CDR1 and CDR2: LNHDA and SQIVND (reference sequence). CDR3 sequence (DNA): TGTGCCAGTAGTAGAGGGGTGAGCAATCAGCCCCAGCATTTT. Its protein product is CASSRGVSNQPQHF.

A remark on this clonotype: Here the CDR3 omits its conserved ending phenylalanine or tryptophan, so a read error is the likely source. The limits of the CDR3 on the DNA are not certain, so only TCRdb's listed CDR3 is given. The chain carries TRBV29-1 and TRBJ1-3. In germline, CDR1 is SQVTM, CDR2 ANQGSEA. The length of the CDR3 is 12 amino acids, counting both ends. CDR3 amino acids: CSVGGGLGTSGT.

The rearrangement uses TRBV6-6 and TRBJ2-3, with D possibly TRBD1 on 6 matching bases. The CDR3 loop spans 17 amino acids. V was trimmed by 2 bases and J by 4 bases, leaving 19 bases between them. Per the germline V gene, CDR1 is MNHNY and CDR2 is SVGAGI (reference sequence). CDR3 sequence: CASSYPSDSSSADTQYF. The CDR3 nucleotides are TGTGCCAGCAGTTACCCATCGGACAGTAGCAGCGCAGATACGCAGTATTTT.

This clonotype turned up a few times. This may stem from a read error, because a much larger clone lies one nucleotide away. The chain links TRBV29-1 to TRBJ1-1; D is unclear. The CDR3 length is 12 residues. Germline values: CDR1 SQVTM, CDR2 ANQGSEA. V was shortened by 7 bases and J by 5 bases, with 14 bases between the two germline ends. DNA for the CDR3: TGCAGCGCTGGTCGAGCGGGAACTGAAGCTTTCTTT. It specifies CSAGRAGTEAFF.

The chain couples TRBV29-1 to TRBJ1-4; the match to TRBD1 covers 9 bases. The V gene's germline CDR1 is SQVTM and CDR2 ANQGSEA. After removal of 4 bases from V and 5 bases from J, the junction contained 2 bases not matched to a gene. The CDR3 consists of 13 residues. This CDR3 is CSVGGTGNEKLFF. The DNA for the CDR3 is TGCAGCGTTGGGGGGACAGGGAATGAAAAACTGTTTTTT.

The chain's CDR3 is CASQGQGNQPQHF. Written as DNA, the CDR3 is TGTGCCAGCCAAGGACAGGGCAATCAGCCCCAGCATTTT. The chain joins TRBV9 to TRBJ1-5; 7 bases agree with TRBD1. This CDR3 is built from 13 residues. The germline V gene has CDR1 SGDLS and CDR2 YYNGEE. Germline trimming cut 7 bases from V and 2 bases from J; bases unmatched to any gene: 3. The entire variable domain, with the rest obtained from reference TRBV9 and TRBJ1-5, is as follows: DSGVTQTPKHLITATGQRVTLRCSPRSGDLSVYWYQQSLDQGLQFLIQYYNGEERAKGNILERFSAQQFPDLHSELNLSSLELGDSALYFCASQGQGNQPQHFGDGTRLSIL.

As DNA, the CDR3 is TGTGCCATCAGTGAAATCGGGCAGGGAAGGGCTTTCTTT. Translated, it gives CAISEIGQGRAFF. The chain joins TRBV10-3 to TRBJ1-1; D might be TRBD1 (5 bases). This CDR3 comprises 13 residues. The germline CDR1 and CDR2 sequences are ENHRY and SYGVKD. With 3 bases removed from V and 11 bases from J, the gap between germline ends came to 16 bases.

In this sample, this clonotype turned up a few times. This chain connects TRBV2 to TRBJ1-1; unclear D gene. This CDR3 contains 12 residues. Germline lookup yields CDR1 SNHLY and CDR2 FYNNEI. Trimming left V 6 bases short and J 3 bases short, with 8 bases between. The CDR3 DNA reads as TGTGCCAGCAGAGGATGGGACACTGAAGCTTTCTTT. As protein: CASRGWDTEAFF.

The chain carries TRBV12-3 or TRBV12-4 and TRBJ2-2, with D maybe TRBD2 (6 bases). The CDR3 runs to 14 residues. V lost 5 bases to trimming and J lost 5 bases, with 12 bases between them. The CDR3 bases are TGTGCCAGCAGTGCGGGGCAGGGAACCGGGGAGCTGTTTTTT. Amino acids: CASSAGQGTGELFF.

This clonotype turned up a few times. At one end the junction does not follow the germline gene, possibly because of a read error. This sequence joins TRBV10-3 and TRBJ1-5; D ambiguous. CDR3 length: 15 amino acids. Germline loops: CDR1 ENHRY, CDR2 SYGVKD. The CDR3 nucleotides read TGTGCCAGCAGTGAATGGGGTTATAGCAATCAGCCCCAGCATTTT. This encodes CASSEWGYSNQPQHF.

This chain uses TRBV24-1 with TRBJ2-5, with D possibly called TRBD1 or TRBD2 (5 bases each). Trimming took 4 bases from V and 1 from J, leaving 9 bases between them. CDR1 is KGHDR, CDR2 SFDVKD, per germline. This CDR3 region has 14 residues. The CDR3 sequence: CATSDSGLQETQYF. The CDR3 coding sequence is TGTGCCACCAGTGACTCGGGGCTCCAAGAGACCCAGTACTTC.

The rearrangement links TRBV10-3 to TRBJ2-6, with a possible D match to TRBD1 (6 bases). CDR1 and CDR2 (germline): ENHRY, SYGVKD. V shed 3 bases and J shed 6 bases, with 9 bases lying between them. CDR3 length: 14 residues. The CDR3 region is CAISDRGQANVLTF. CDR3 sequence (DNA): TGTGCCATCAGTGACAGGGGACAGGCCAACGTCCTGACTTTC.

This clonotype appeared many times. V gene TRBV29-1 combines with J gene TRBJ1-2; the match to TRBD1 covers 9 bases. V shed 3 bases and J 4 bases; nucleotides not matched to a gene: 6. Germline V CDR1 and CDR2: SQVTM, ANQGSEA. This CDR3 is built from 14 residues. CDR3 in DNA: TGCAGCGTTGACGTGGGACAGGGTAGCTATGGCTACACCTTC. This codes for CSVDVGQGSYGYTF. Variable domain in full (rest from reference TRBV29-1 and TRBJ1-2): SAVISQKPSRDICQRGTSLTIQCQVDSQVTMMFWYRQQPGQSLTLIATANQGSEATYESGFVIDKFPISRPNLTFSTLTVSNMSPEDSSIYLCSVDVGQGSYGYTFGSGTRLTVV.

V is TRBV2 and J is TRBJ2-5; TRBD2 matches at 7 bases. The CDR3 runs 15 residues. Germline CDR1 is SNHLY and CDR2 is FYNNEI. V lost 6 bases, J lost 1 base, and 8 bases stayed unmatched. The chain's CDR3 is CASSSAGVVQETQYF. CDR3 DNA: TGTGCCAGCAGCTCGGCGGGGGTGGTCCAAGAGACCCAGTACTTC. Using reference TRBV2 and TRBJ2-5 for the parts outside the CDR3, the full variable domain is EPEVTQTPSHQVTQMGQEVILRCVPISNHLYFYWYRQILGQKVEFLVSFYNNEISEKSEIFDDQFSVERPDGSNFTLKIRSTKLEDSAMYFCASSSAGVVQETQYFGPGTRLLVL.

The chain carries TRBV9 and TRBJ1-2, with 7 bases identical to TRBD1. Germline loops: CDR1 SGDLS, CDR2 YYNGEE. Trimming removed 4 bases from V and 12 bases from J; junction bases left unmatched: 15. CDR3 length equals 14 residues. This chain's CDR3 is CASSSGTARSGNTF. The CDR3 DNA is TGTGCCAGCAGCTCTGGGACAGCTCGATCTGGAAACACCTTC. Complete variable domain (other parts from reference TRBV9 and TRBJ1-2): DSGVTQTPKHLITATGQRVTLRCSPRSGDLSVYWYQQSLDQGLQFLIQYYNGEERAKGNILERFSAQQFPDLHSELNLSSLELGDSALYFCASSSGTARSGNTFGSGTRLTVV.

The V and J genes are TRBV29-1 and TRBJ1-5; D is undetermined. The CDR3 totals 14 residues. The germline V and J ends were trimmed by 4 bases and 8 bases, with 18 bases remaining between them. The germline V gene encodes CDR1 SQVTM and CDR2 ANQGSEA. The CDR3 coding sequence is TGCAGCGTTGGCGGGGTCTGGCAAAAGGAGCCCCAGCATTTT. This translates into CSVGGVWQKEPQHF.

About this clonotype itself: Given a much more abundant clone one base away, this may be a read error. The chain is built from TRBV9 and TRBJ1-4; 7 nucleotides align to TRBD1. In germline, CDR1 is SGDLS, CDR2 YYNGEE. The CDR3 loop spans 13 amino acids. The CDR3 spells CALKGQAGEKLLF. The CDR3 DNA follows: TGTGCACTAAAAGGACAGGCTGGTGAAAAACTGCTTTTT.

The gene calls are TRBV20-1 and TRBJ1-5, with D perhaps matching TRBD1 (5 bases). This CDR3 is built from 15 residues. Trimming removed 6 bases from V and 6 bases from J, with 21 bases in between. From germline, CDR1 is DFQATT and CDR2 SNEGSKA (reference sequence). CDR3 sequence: CSAPTPGDGSQPQHF. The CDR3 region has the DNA TGCAGTGCCCCCACTCCCGGGGACGGTAGTCAGCCCCAGCATTTT.

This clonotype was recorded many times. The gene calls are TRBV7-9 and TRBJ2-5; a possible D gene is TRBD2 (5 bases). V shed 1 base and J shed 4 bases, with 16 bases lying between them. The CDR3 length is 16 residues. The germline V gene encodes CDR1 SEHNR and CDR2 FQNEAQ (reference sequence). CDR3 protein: CASSLGWERRLETQYF. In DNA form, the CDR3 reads TGTGCCAGCAGCTTAGGCTGGGAGCGGCGTTTAGAGACCCAGTACTTC.

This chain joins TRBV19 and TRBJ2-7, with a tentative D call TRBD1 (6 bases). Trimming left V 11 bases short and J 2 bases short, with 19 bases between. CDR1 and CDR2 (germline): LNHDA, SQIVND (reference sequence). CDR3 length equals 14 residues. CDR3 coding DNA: TGTGCCTGGAGTGTACCCGCAGGGGCCTACGAGCAGTACTTC. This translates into CAWSVPAGAYEQYF.

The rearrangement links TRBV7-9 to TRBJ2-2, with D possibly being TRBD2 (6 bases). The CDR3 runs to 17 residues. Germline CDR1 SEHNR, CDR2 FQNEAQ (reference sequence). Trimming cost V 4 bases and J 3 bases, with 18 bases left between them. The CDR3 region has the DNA TGTGCCAGCAGCTCCCCTAGGGGACTGAGGGACACCGGGGAGCTGTTTTTT. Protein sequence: CASSSPRGLRDTGELFF. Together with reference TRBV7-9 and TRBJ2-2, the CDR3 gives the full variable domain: DTGVSQNPRHKITKRGQNVTFRCDPISEHNRLYWYRQTLGQGPEFLTYFQNEAQLEKSRLLSDRFSAERPKGSFSTLEIQRTEQGDSAMYLCASSSPRGLRDTGELFFGEGSRLTVL.